These 22 T cell receptor beta chains were sequenced from one sample in a study of blood T cell repertoires in COVID-19. Produced via immunoSEQ multiplex PCR; TCRdb's table is partial and in-frame only. Of approximately 320,000 clones in the sample, approximately 86% were seen once. The sample comprised PBMCs or T cells enriched from blood (not recorded which). The receptor source for this set is a woman aged 18 to 35 who had recovered from COVID-19.

The chain carries TRBV7-9 and TRBJ1-5; D remains unclear. Germline V gene data show CDR1 as SEHNR and CDR2 as FQNEAQ (reference sequence). Trimming pared 1 base from V and 6 bases from J, leaving 4 bases between. The CDR3 has 12 amino acids. The CDR3 DNA is TGTGCCAGCAGCTTAGGAGGTCAGCCCCAGCATTTT. Its translation is CASSLGGQPQHF.

The genes are TRBV2 and TRBJ1-6; D may be TRBD1 (6 bases). CDR1 and CDR2 (germline): SNHLY, FYNNEI. This CDR3 comprises 16 residues. With 6 bases removed from V and 6 bases from J, the gap between germline ends came to 18 bases. CDR3 region: CASRGNRAGFNSPLHF. The CDR3 region has the DNA TGTGCCAGCAGGGGGAACAGGGCTGGTTTTAATTCACCCCTCCACTTT.

The chain has TRBV5-1 and TRBJ2-5; 8 positions match TRBD1. V shed 1 base and J 5 bases; nucleotides not matched to a gene: 4. The CDR3 loop spans 14 amino acids. Per the germline V gene, CDR1 is SGHRS and CDR2 is YFSETQ. The DNA for the CDR3 is TGCGCCAGCAGCTTGAACAGGGGGTTGGAGACCCAGTACTTC. This sequence encodes CASSLNRGLETQYF. The entire variable domain, with the rest obtained from reference TRBV5-1 and TRBJ2-5, is as follows: KAGVTQTPRYLIKTRGQQVTLSCSPISGHRSVSWYQQTPGQGLQFLFEYFSETQRNKGNFPGRFSGRQFSNSRSEMNVSTLELGDSALYLCASSLNRGLETQYFGPGTRLLVL.

The chain joins TRBV7-9 to TRBJ1-4; D gene unclear. This CDR3 contains 17 residues. Trimming took 4 bases from V and 3 from J, leaving 18 bases between them. Germline V gene lookup returns CDR1 SEHNR and CDR2 FQNEAQ (reference sequence). The CDR3 region is CASSSTHRPTSNEKLFF. The CDR3 DNA reads as TGTGCCAGCAGCTCCACCCATCGCCCTACCTCTAATGAAAAACTGTTTTTT.

J is TRBJ1-1 and V is TRBV3-1 (or the pseudogene TRBV3-2); no definite D call. Trimming took 5 bases from V and 4 from J, leaving 14 bases between them. The CDR3 spans 14 residues. Germline V gene lookup returns CDR1 LGHDT and CDR2 YNNKEL (reference sequence). In DNA, the CDR3 is TGTGCCAGCAGCTATGTTATGGGGAGCACTGAAGCTTTCTTT. Protein sequence: CASSYVMGSTEAFF.

The rearrangement links TRBV7-9 to TRBJ2-6; no clear D. The length of the CDR3 is 16 residues. The germline V gene has CDR1 SEHNR and CDR2 FQNEAQ (reference sequence). Trimming took 4 bases from V and 0 from J, leaving 10 bases between them. The CDR3 protein is CASSSAGLSGANVLTF. DNA for the CDR3: TGTGCCAGCAGCTCCGCCGGTCTCTCTGGGGCCAACGTCCTGACTTTC. Looking up the rest from reference TRBV7-9 and TRBJ2-6 gives the full variable domain: DTGVSQNPRHKITKRGQNVTFRCDPISEHNRLYWYRQTLGQGPEFLTYFQNEAQLEKSRLLSDRFSAERPKGSFSTLEIQRTEQGDSAMYLCASSSAGLSGANVLTFGAGSRLTVL.

This chain links TRBV27 with TRBJ2-2, with TRBD2 identical over 12 bases. V gave up 1 base and J gave up 6 bases; unmatched junction bases: 9. CDR1 is MNHEY and CDR2 is SMNVEV in the germline V gene (reference sequence). This CDR3 has 18 amino acids. The CDR3, as DNA: TGTGCCAGCAGTTTATTACTAGCGGGGGGAATACGGGCCGGGGAGCTGTTTTTT. Its protein is CASSLLLAGGIRAGELFF.

The gene calls are TRBV7-9 and TRBJ1-1; tentatively, D is TRBD1 (6 bases). V dropped 10 bases and J dropped 6 bases, with 12 bases sitting between them. The germline gives CDR1 SEHNR, CDR2 FQNEAQ (reference sequence). The CDR3 extends over 11 amino acids. CDR3 sequence: CATRGGPEAFF. Written as DNA, the CDR3 is TGTGCCACCCGGGGGGGCCCTGAAGCTTTCTTT.

V is TRBV6-2 or TRBV6-3 and J is TRBJ1-5; D is undetermined. Germline CDR1 MNHEY, CDR2 SVGEGT. The V and J ends lost 6 bases and 13 bases respectively, with 13 bases between them. This CDR3 has 11 amino acids. This chain's CDR3 is CASSPGGLQHF. CDR3 coding DNA: TGTGCCAGCAGCCCGGGAGGCTTGCAGCATTTT.

The chain's CDR3 is CASSPWTAGYTF. The CDR3, as DNA: TGTGCCAGCAGCCCCTGGACAGCCGGCTACACCTTC. The chain is built from TRBV7-9 and TRBJ1-2; the D gene is possibly TRBD1 (6 bases). V was clipped by 5 bases and J by 8 bases, with 12 bases between them. The V gene's germline CDR1 is SEHNR and CDR2 FQNEAQ (reference sequence). This CDR3 is built from 12 residues.

The rearrangement links TRBV7-2 to TRBJ1-4; D perhaps matches TRBD1 (6 bases). Germline lookup yields CDR1 SGHTA and CDR2 FQGNSA. Trimming cost V 2 bases and J 7 bases, with 17 bases left between them. CDR3 length: 16 residues. CDR3 in DNA: TGTGCCAGCAGCTTATTCGCGGGGGCGGAGATTGAAAAACTGTTTTTT. Protein: CASSLFAGAEIEKLFF.

The chain links TRBV6-5 to TRBJ1-1, with D unresolved. Germline V gives CDR1 MNHEY, CDR2 SVGAGI. V lost 2 bases and J 6 bases, leaving 10 bases between the germline ends. There are 13 residues in the CDR3. The CDR3 reads CASSYEGYAEAFF. The CDR3 DNA sequence: TGTGCCAGCAGTTACGAGGGTTACGCTGAAGCTTTCTTT.

The chain recombines TRBV5-1 with TRBJ1-3, with 7 positions matching TRBD1. Trimming cost V 2 bases and J 4 bases; bases outside gene matches: 12. Germline V gene sequence: CDR1 SGHRS, CDR2 YFSETQ. The CDR3 has 17 amino acids. The CDR3: CASSFGELGTAGNTIYF. The CDR3 nucleotides are TGCGCCAGCAGCTTTGGGGAGTTGGGGACAGCAGGAAACACCATATATTTT.

The chain joins TRBV11-2 to TRBJ2-5; perhaps TRBD2 as D (6 bases). The germline V gene has CDR1 SGHAT and CDR2 FQNNGV. Trimming shortened V by 5 bases and J by 9 bases, and 16 bases separated the two germline ends. This CDR3 comprises 13 residues. CDR3 sequence: CASSAGSSGSQYF. CDR3 sequence (DNA): TGTGCCAGCAGCGCGGGGTCTAGTGGATCCCAGTACTTC.

V usage is TRBV5-1 and J usage is TRBJ2-7; D gene unclear. Germline CDR1 and CDR2: SGHRS and YFSETQ. V was cut by 0 bases and J by 0 bases, with 10 bases left in between. CDR3 length equals 15 residues. The CDR3, as DNA: TGCGCCAGCAGCTTGGTCCAGGCGAGCTCCTACGAGCAGTACTTC. Translating gives CASSLVQASSYEQYF.

V gene TRBV7-9 combines with J gene TRBJ2-7, with 8 bases identical to TRBD2. The J segment lost 1 base and the V segment lost 6 bases, leaving 17 bases of the junction unmatched. This CDR3 is 18 amino acids long. Germline-derived CDR1 and CDR2 are SEHNR and FQNEAQ (reference sequence). The CDR3 spells CASSAGMYPGGKSYEQYF. CDR3 nucleotides: TGTGCCAGCAGTGCCGGGATGTATCCGGGGGGGAAATCCTACGAGCAGTACTTC.

The chain combines TRBV2 with TRBJ1-5, with D possibly matching TRBD1 (6 bases). Germline loops: CDR1 SNHLY, CDR2 FYNNEI. V dropped 2 bases and J dropped 0 bases, with 8 bases sitting between them. The CDR3 is made up of 15 amino acids. The CDR3 DNA follows: TGTGCCAGCAGTGAATGGGGGCCTAGCAATCAGCCCCAGCATTTT. Protein product: CASSEWGPSNQPQHF.

This chain uses TRBV5-1 with TRBJ2-1; TRBD2 aligns across 9 bases. Germline V CDR1 and CDR2: SGHRS, YFSETQ. The CDR3 length is 15 residues. The ends lost 0 bases at V and 8 bases at J; junction bases unmatched: 6. CDR3 loop: CASSLGSSGTYEQFF. Here the CDR3 DNA reads TGCGCCAGCAGCTTGGGATCTAGCGGGACCTATGAGCAGTTCTTC.

The chain uses TRBV3-1 (or the pseudogene TRBV3-2) and TRBJ1-3; D uncertain. CDR1 and CDR2 from the germline V gene are LGHDT and YNNKEL (reference sequence). Trimming removed 0 bases from V and 4 bases from J, with 4 bases in between. The CDR3 runs 13 residues. CDR3 in DNA: TGTGCCAGCAGCCAAGATCCGGGAAACACCATATATTTT. Translating gives CASSQDPGNTIYF.

V usage is TRBV28 and J usage is TRBJ2-1; 10 bases align to TRBD1. CDR3 length: 15 residues. Germline V gives CDR1 MDHEN, CDR2 SYDVKM. V was clipped by 8 bases and J by 3 bases; unmatched bases: 7. CDR3: CASGGRDRGYNEQFF. The CDR3 nucleotides read TGTGCCAGCGGGGGCCGGGACAGGGGCTACAATGAGCAGTTCTTC.

In DNA, the CDR3 is TGTGCCAGCAGCTTGACGAGCGGGAGCGCTAGAGTTGAGCAGTTCTTC. Protein sequence: CASSLTSGSARVEQFF. The chain couples TRBV7-2 to TRBJ2-1, with 8 bases fitting TRBD2. V trimming: 3 bases; J trimming: 9 bases; junction bases outside the gene matches: 13. This CDR3 has 16 amino acids. The V gene's germline CDR1 is SGHTA and CDR2 FQGNSA.

J is TRBJ2-4 and V is TRBV21-1; the DNA was not used to check the table's D call, TRBD1. TRBV21-1 is a pseudogene locus. The CDR3 sequence is 20 residues long. The CDR3 DNA follows: TGTGCCAGCAGCAAAGAAGAATCGGACAGGGGGCACCTAGCCAAAAACATTCAGTACTTC. The encoded protein is CASSKEESDRGHLAKNIQYF.